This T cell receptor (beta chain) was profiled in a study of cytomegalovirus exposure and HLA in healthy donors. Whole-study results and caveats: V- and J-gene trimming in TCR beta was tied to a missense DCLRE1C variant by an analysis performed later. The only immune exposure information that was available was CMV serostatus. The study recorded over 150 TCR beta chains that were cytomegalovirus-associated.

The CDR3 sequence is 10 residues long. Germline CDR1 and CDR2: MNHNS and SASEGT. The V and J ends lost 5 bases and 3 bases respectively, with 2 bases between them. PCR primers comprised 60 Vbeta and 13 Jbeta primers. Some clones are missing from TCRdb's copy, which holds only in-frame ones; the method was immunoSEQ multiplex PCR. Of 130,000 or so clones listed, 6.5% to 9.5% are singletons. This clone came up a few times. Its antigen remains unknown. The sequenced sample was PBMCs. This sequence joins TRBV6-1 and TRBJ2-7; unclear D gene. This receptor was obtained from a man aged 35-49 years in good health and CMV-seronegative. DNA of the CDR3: TGTGCCAGCAGTTACTACGAGCAGTACTTC. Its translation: CASSYYEQYF.